Each of the 30 T cell receptor beta chains below was sequenced from the same sample in a study of memory CD4+ T cells and cytomegalovirus serostatus. Single viable CD3+CD4+CD8-CD45RO+ cells were sorted as the memory CD4+ T cells. The data were produced by immunoSEQ multiplex PCR, yet TCRdb's version contains in-frame clones alone and is incomplete. This sample has roughly 48,000 clones, with 65% to 85% found just once. The sequencing input was memory CD4+ T cells from blood. Receptors originate from an adult in good health and CMV-seropositive.

This chain connects TRBV2 to TRBJ1-1, with D perhaps TRBD1 (5 bases). The germline V gene encodes CDR1 SNHLY and CDR2 FYNNEI. The CDR3 has 13 residues. The V gene lost 8 bases and the J gene lost 3 bases, with 13 bases spanning the gap. CDR3 amino acids: CASRPGRDTEAFF. CDR3 nucleotides: TGTGCCAGCCGACCAGGGAGGGACACTGAAGCTTTCTTT. Full variable domain (missing parts from reference TRBV2 and TRBJ1-1): EPEVTQTPSHQVTQMGQEVILRCVPISNHLYFYWYRQILGQKVEFLVSFYNNEISEKSEIFDDQFSVERPDGSNFTLKIRSTKLEDSAMYFCASRPGRDTEAFFGQGTRLTVV.

This chain connects TRBV23-1 to TRBJ1-6; unclear D gene. TRBV23-1 is placed among ORFs of uncertain function. The ends were cut back, 3 bases at V and 18 bases at J, with 15 bases in the middle. This CDR3 region has 12 residues. The CDR3 DNA follows: TGCGCCAGCAGTCATAAATCGTTCGCGGGCCACTTT. This translates into CASSHKSFAGHF.

This sequence joins TRBV19 and TRBJ2-5; 9 bases fit TRBD2. This CDR3 has 15 amino acids. Germline CDR1 LNHDA, CDR2 SQIVND (reference sequence). The ends lost 5 bases at V and 5 bases at J; junction bases unmatched: 9. The CDR3, as DNA: TGTGCCAGTAGTGCTGCCGGGACTAGCTCGGAGACCCAGTACTTC. This codes for CASSAAGTSSETQYF.

This clone was detected once. This chain uses TRBV19 with TRBJ2-3, with D possibly matching TRBD2 (5 bases). V was clipped by 3 bases and J by 5 bases, with 18 bases between them. This CDR3 is 16 amino acids long. The V gene's germline CDR1 is LNHDA and CDR2 SQIVND (reference sequence). For the CDR3, the DNA is TGTGCCAGTAGTATGATTGCGGGCCGGGGTGTAGATACGCAGTATTTT. Encoded protein: CASSMIAGRGVDTQYF.

This chain uses TRBV27 with TRBJ1-2; D possibly corresponds to TRBD1 (6 bases). V was clipped by 5 bases and J by 2 bases, with 9 bases between them. Germline lookup yields CDR1 MNHEY and CDR2 SMNVEV (reference sequence). This CDR3 comprises 13 residues. The CDR3 nucleotides read TGTGCCAGCAGTGCGGGACAAAACTATGGCTACACCTTC. Translating gives CASSAGQNYGYTF.

This chain connects TRBV19 to TRBJ2-1; TRBD2 matches at 9 bases. The CDR3 runs to 17 residues. V was clipped by 7 bases and J by 7 bases; unmatched bases: 17. Germline V gene sequence: CDR1 LNHDA, CDR2 SQIVND (reference sequence). The DNA for the CDR3 is TGTGCCAGTAAAAGGATTAGCGGGGGTACCAGAGATAATGAGCAGTTCTTC. As protein: CASKRISGGTRDNEQFF.

The genes are TRBV11-3 and TRBJ2-1; D may be TRBD2 (5 bases). In germline, CDR1 is SGHNT, CDR2 YENEEA. This CDR3 comprises 16 residues. Trimming took 5 bases from V and 7 from J, leaving 21 bases between them. The DNA of the CDR3 is TGTGCCAGCAGCCCCCAAGGGCAACTAGGAGGTAATGAGCAGTTCTTC. It specifies CASSPQGQLGGNEQFF.

The rearrangement uses TRBV19 and TRBJ1-5, with TRBD1 identical over 8 bases. V dropped 6 bases and J dropped 5; count of bases not matched to a gene: 6. The CDR3 consists of 14 residues. Per the germline V gene, CDR1 is LNHDA and CDR2 is SQIVND (reference sequence). Here the CDR3 DNA reads TGTGCCAGTAGCAACAGGGGGTCGGATCAGCCCCAGCATTTT. Its protein is CASSNRGSDQPQHF.

The chain couples TRBV4-1 to TRBJ1-2; 7 bases match TRBD1. CDR3 length: 14 residues. Germline assignment: CDR1 MGHRA and CDR2 YSYEKL. Trimming took 6 bases from V and 0 from J; bases not matched to a gene: 4. The CDR3 bases are TGCGCCAGCAGGCGACAGGGTTCTAACTATGGCTACACCTTC. The encoded protein is CASRRQGSNYGYTF.

This chain uses TRBV2 with TRBJ1-5; a possible D gene is TRBD1 (6 bases). Trimming removed 8 bases from V and 2 bases from J, with 13 bases in between. Looked up from germline, CDR1 is SNHLY and CDR2 is FYNNEI. The CDR3 has 14 amino acids. The CDR3 spells CASGIQGGNQPQHF. The CDR3 DNA follows: TGTGCCAGCGGCATACAGGGAGGCAATCAGCCCCAGCATTTT.

This clone was seen once. This sequence joins TRBV19 and TRBJ2-5, with 8 bases that match TRBD2. V lost 1 base to trimming and J lost 2 bases; unmatched junction nucleotides: 6. The CDR3 is 16 residues long. The germline CDR1 and CDR2 sequences are LNHDA and SQIVND (reference sequence). CDR3 nucleotides: TGTGCCAGTAGTATAGTAAGGACTAGCCTACAAGAGACCCAGTACTTC. Amino acids: CASSIVRTSLQETQYF.

The chain carries TRBV19 and TRBJ2-7; 9 nucleotides line up with TRBD1. The V segment lost 2 bases and the J segment 2 bases; nucleotides outside the gene matches: 4. Germline V lookup: CDR1 LNHDA, CDR2 SQIVND (reference sequence). This CDR3 comprises 15 residues. The CDR3 bases are TGTGCCAGTAGTATACTGGGACAGGGCACCTACGAGCAGTACTTC. Translated: CASSILGQGTYEQYF.

The J gene is TRBJ1-1, the V gene TRBV11-2; D unresolved. From germline, CDR1 is SGHAT and CDR2 FQNNGV. The CDR3 loop spans 17 amino acids. The V end lost 2 bases, the J end lost 1 base, and 17 bases lay between the germline ends. CDR3 amino acids: CASSLNPSGSRNTEAFF. CDR3 nucleotide sequence: TGTGCCAGCAGCTTAAACCCCTCGGGGTCACGGAACACTGAAGCTTTCTTT.

The chain carries TRBV5-1 and TRBJ1-3; 7 bases line up with TRBD1. The J segment lost 1 base and the V segment lost 2 bases, leaving 9 bases of the junction unmatched. Germline assignment: CDR1 SGHRS and CDR2 YFSETQ. The CDR3 runs 17 residues. DNA of the CDR3: TGCGCCAGCAGCTTTGGGACAGAGATTACGTCTGGAAACACCATATATTTT. This encodes CASSFGTEITSGNTIYF. The variable domain in full, with the rest retrieved from reference TRBV5-1 and TRBJ1-3, is KAGVTQTPRYLIKTRGQQVTLSCSPISGHRSVSWYQQTPGQGLQFLFEYFSETQRNKGNFPGRFSGRQFSNSRSEMNVSTLELGDSALYLCASSFGTEITSGNTIYFGEGSWLTVV.

The V gene is TRBV6-1, the J gene TRBJ1-5; perhaps TRBD1 as D (5 bases). The V gene lost 4 bases and the J gene lost 4 bases, with 11 bases spanning the gap. CDR1 and CDR2 (germline): MNHNS, SASEGT. This CDR3 has 14 amino acids. The CDR3 region has the DNA TGTGCCAGCAGTGGACGACAGTCAAATCAGCCCCAGCATTTT. It yields the protein CASSGRQSNQPQHF.

The V and J genes are TRBV7-3 and TRBJ2-1, with D possibly being TRBD2 (6 bases). CDR1 and CDR2 from the germline V gene are SGHTA and FQGTGA. The ends were cut back, 4 bases at V and 7 bases at J, with 17 bases in the middle. The CDR3 has 15 residues. CDR3: CASSSSVGGANEQFF. CDR3 DNA: TGTGCCAGCAGCTCCTCAGTGGGAGGCGCAAATGAGCAGTTCTTC.

The chain joins TRBV15 to TRBJ2-3, with 12 bases lining up with TRBD1. The trim removed 1 base at V and 7 bases at J, leaving 9 bases unmatched. This CDR3 has 17 residues. Germline assignment: CDR1 LNHNV and CDR2 YYDKDF (reference sequence). CDR3 in amino acids: CATSRAPGQGAVYTQYF. CDR3 nucleotides: TGTGCCACCAGCAGAGCACCGGGACAGGGGGCCGTCTATACGCAGTATTTT. The variable domain in full, with the rest retrieved from reference TRBV15 and TRBJ2-3, is DAMVIQNPRYQVTQFGKPVTLSCSQTLNHNVMYWYQQKSSQAPKLLFHYYDKDFNNEADTPDNFQSRRPNTSFCFLDIRSPGLGDTAMYLCATSRAPGQGAVYTQYFGPGTRLTVL.

V is TRBV7-9 and J is TRBJ1-5; D might be TRBD1 (5 bases). Germline V gives CDR1 SEHNR, CDR2 FQNEAQ (reference sequence). Trimming took off 1 base at V and 3 bases at J, with 13 bases between the two ends. There are 16 residues in the CDR3. CDR3 nucleotides: TGTGCCAGCAGCTTAGGGTCAGGGACCTCCAATCAGCCCCAGCATTTT. Translation: CASSLGSGTSNQPQHF. Combining the CDR3 with reference TRBV7-9 and TRBJ1-5 gives the whole variable domain DTGVSQNPRHKITKRGQNVTFRCDPISEHNRLYWYRQTLGQGPEFLTYFQNEAQLEKSRLLSDRFSAERPKGSFSTLEIQRTEQGDSAMYLCASSLGSGTSNQPQHFGDGTRLSIL.

This clone has just one count. The chain recombines TRBV5-1 with TRBJ1-4, with a weak D call TRBD1 (5 bases). This CDR3 is 16 amino acids long. Germline V gene data show CDR1 as SGHRS and CDR2 as YFSETQ. The V end was cut by 4 bases, the J end by 3 bases, with 16 bases between. The CDR3 spells CASSPAGGKANEKLFF. For the CDR3, the DNA is TGCGCCAGCAGCCCGGCGGGGGGAAAGGCTAATGAAAAACTGTTTTTT. Drawing the rest from reference TRBV5-1 and TRBJ1-4, the complete variable domain is KAGVTQTPRYLIKTRGQQVTLSCSPISGHRSVSWYQQTPGQGLQFLFEYFSETQRNKGNFPGRFSGRQFSNSRSEMNVSTLELGDSALYLCASSPAGGKANEKLFFGSGTQLSVL.

The rearrangement joins TRBV13 to TRBJ1-1; tentatively, D is TRBD1 (5 bases). Germline loops: CDR1 PRHDT, CDR2 FYEKMQ (reference sequence). This CDR3 has 15 residues. V dropped 5 bases and J dropped 5 bases, with 18 bases sitting between them. Here the CDR3 reads CASSIPGSGGTEAFF. DNA for the CDR3: TGTGCCAGCAGCATTCCCGGGAGCGGGGGGACTGAAGCTTTCTTT.

This sequence joins TRBV4-1 and TRBJ2-2; D is uncertain. Germline lookup yields CDR1 MGHRA and CDR2 YSYEKL. The CDR3 is 14 residues long. Trimming pared 1 base from V and 2 bases from J, leaving 5 bases between. The CDR3 DNA sequence: TGCGCCAGCAGCCAAGTCCGAAACACCGGGGAGCTGTTTTTT. Translating gives CASSQVRNTGELFF.

This chain joins TRBV7-9 and TRBJ2-7; D perhaps matches TRBD1 (6 bases). The V end was cut by 4 bases, the J end by 0 bases, with 13 bases between. Germline V gene lookup returns CDR1 SEHNR and CDR2 FQNEAQ (reference sequence). CDR3 length: 15 residues. The CDR3 region is CASSSRQATSYEQYF. DNA of the CDR3: TGTGCCAGCAGCTCGAGACAGGCAACCTCCTACGAGCAGTACTTC.

The chain employs TRBV29-1 and TRBJ2-7, with D tentatively TRBD1 (7 bases). The CDR3 has 12 amino acids. Looked up from germline, CDR1 is SQVTM and CDR2 is ANQGSEA. V lost 4 bases and J 5 bases, leaving 12 bases between the germline ends. The CDR3 DNA reads as TGCAGCGTTGTAGGAGGGGGCCACGAGCAGTACTTC. This codes for CSVVGGGHEQYF.

This clone showed up just once. The chain recombines TRBV7-3 with TRBJ2-4, with D possibly being TRBD1 or TRBD2 (5 bases each). This CDR3 comprises 14 residues. The germline CDR1 and CDR2 sequences are SGHTA and FQGTGA. V lost 5 bases and J lost 8, with 16 bases in between. In nucleotides, the CDR3 is TGTGCCAGCAGCATCCGTCCGGGACCAGACATTCAGTACTTC. Translated: CASSIRPGPDIQYF.

This clone has a single count. This chain links TRBV9 with TRBJ1-3; 7 positions match TRBD1. The CDR3 is 15 residues long. Germline CDR1 SGDLS, CDR2 YYNGEE. The junction had 7 bases not matched to a gene; V was cut back by 4 bases and J by 3 bases. The CDR3 sequence is CASSPQGGSGNTIYF. The CDR3 DNA reads TGTGCCAGCAGCCCCCAAGGGGGCAGTGGAAACACCATATATTTT.

The rearrangement links TRBV28 to TRBJ1-1; possibly TRBD1 for D (5 bases). Germline loops: CDR1 MDHEN, CDR2 SYDVKM. V gave up 8 bases and J gave up 1 base, with 14 bases separating them. CDR3 length: 14 amino acids. CDR3: CASRRVNRNTEAFF. CDR3 bases: TGTGCCAGCCGCAGGGTAAATCGGAACACTGAAGCTTTCTTT.

The chain combines TRBV11-2 with TRBJ2-7, with D tentatively TRBD1 or TRBD2 (5 bases each). V dropped 3 bases and J dropped 1 base, with 13 bases sitting between them. The CDR3 sequence is 15 residues long. Germline V CDR1 and CDR2: SGHAT, FQNNGV. CDR3 coding DNA: TGTGCCAGCAGCTTGTCGGGGCAGTCTTCCTACGAGCAGTACTTC. Amino acid sequence: CASSLSGQSSYEQYF.

The V gene is TRBV6-6, the J gene TRBJ1-2; possibly TRBD1 for D (6 bases). V was pared by 7 bases and J by 8 bases, with 26 bases between. There are 16 residues in the CDR3. Per the germline V gene, CDR1 is MNHNY and CDR2 is SVGAGI (reference sequence). The CDR3 sequence is CASTSGQTNLPEGYTF. The CDR3 coding sequence is TGTGCCAGCACCTCAGGACAGACCAACCTTCCGGAAGGCTACACCTTC.

This chain joins TRBV29-1 and TRBJ1-1; no definite D call. V was pared by 5 bases and J by 5 bases, with 12 bases between. This CDR3 region has 12 residues. Germline V gives CDR1 SQVTM, CDR2 ANQGSEA. CDR3 residues: CSVRGWETEAFF. CDR3 bases: TGCAGCGTTCGCGGGTGGGAAACTGAAGCTTTCTTT.

The chain combines TRBV4-3 with TRBJ2-7, with 8 bases that match TRBD1. Germline trimming cut 4 bases from V and 2 bases from J; bases unmatched to any gene: 4. CDR1 and CDR2 (germline): LGHNA, YSLEER. This CDR3 spans 14 amino acids. CDR3 sequence: CASSRRQGTYEQYF. The CDR3 nucleotides are TGCGCCAGCAGCCGGAGACAGGGGACCTACGAGCAGTACTTC.